This entry concerns a single T cell receptor beta chain. Its matching antigen is unknown. A single base separates this from a much larger clone, so it may be a read error. The V end lost 2 bases, the J end lost 4 bases, and 11 bases lay between the germline ends. Per germline, CDR1 MNHEY and CDR2 SVGAGI. The CDR3 spans 14 residues. These data originate in a study of post-analysis software for immune sequencing data. Libraries were made from TCR beta cDNA, and they carried unique molecular identifiers. TCRdb re-derived calls from the PCR reads in MiXCR, one entry per CDR3 protein. Among just over 250,000 distinct CDR3 sequences listed, less than 40% were seen once. Study results and limitations: F measure clustering grouped samples strongly by preparation batch. Higher frequency in patients than in controls was seen for five TRBV segments, with TRBV5-6, TRBV5-1 and TRBV20-1 among them.

This sequence originates from a girl under 18 with multiple sclerosis. The sequenced sample was blood. This chain uses TRBV6-5 with TRBJ1-1; D perhaps matches TRBD1 (6 bases). CDR3 nucleotides: TGTGCCAGCAGTTACACAGGGCGGAGCACTGAAGCTTTCTTT. Amino acid sequence: CASSYTGRSTEAFF.